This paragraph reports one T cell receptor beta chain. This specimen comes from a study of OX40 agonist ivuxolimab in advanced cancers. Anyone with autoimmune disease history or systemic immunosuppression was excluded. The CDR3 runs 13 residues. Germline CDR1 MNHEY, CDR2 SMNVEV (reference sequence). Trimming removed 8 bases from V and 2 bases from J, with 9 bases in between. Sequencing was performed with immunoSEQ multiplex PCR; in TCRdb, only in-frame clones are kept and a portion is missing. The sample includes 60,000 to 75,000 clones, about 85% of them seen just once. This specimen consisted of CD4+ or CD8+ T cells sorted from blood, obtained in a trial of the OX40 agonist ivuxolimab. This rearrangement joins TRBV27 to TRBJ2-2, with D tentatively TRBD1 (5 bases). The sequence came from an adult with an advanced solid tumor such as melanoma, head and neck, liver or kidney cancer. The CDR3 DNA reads TGTGCCAGCGGTAGGGGAAACACCGGGGAGCTGTTTTTT. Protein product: CASGRGNTGELFF.